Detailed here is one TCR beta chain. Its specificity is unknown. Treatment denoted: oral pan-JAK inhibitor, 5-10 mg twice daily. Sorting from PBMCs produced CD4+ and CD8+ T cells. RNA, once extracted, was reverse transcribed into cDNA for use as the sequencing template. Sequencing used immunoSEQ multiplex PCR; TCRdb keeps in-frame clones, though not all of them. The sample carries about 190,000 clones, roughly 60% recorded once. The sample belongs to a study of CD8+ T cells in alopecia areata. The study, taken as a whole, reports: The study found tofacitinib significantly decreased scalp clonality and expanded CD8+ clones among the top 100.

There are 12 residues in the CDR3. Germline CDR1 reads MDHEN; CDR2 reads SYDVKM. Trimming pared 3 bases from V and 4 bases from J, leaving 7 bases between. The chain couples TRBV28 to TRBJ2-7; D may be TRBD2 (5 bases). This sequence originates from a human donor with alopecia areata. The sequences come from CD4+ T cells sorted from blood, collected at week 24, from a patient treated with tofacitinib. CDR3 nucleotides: TGTGCCAGCAGTTTTCGGGAATACGAGCAGTACTTC. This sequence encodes CASSFREYEQYF.